What follows are 20 T cell receptor beta chains derived from one specimen sequenced in a study of T cell repertoires in cytomegalovirus infection. Via MiXCR, TCRdb re-called the reads, giving one row per CDR3 protein. Of hundreds of thousands of distinct CDR3 sequences listed, around 18% were seen once; the top ten hold 7.5% to 9%. Sample: PBMCs. These receptors originate from a human donor in good health (CMV status not recorded). Some clones in this sample may be carry-over from other donors' samples.

This clonotype appeared a few times. The chain links TRBV27 to TRBJ2-3; 11 bases align to TRBD2. Unmatched junction bases numbered 4, after V lost 6 bases and J lost 2 bases. Germline V CDR1 and CDR2: MNHEY, SMNVEV (reference sequence). The CDR3 is made up of 15 amino acids. CDR3 coding DNA: TGTGCCAGCAGGGGACTAGCGGCTAACACAGATACGCAGTATTTT. Translating gives CASRGLAANTDTQYF.

This clonotype has a handful of counts. CDR3 loop: CASSFMTAELGYTF. CDR3 sequence (DNA): TGTGCCAGCAGTTTTATGACGGCCGAGTTAGGCTACACCTTC. V gene TRBV12-3 or TRBV12-4 combines with J gene TRBJ1-2; the D is unclear. The CDR3 contains 14 residues. V dropped 3 bases and J dropped 8 bases, with 16 bases sitting between them.

The V gene is TRBV15, the J gene TRBJ1-4; tentative D call: TRBD1 (6 bases). V lost 4 bases, J lost 5 bases, and 11 bases lay in between. Germline V gene lookup returns CDR1 LNHNV and CDR2 YYDKDF (reference sequence). The CDR3 consists of 14 residues. The CDR3 nucleotides are TGTGCCACCAGCAAACAGGGAGGCAATGAAAAACTGTTTTTT. Translation gives CATSKQGGNEKLFF.

Points on this clonotype: It may be a read error: a sequence one base away is much more abundant. This sequence joins TRBV7-9 and TRBJ1-1; weak D call: TRBD1 (5 bases). CDR1 is SEHNR and CDR2 is FQNEAQ in the germline V gene (reference sequence). The CDR3 consists of 14 residues. CDR3 sequence (DNA): TGTGCCAGCAGCTTAGGACAAATGGGGACTGGAGCTTTCTTT. Translating gives CASSLGQMGTGAFF.

The chain employs TRBV6-5 and TRBJ2-5, with 13 positions matching TRBD2. The J segment lost 2 bases and the V segment lost 4 bases, leaving 7 bases of the junction unmatched. The CDR3 consists of 17 residues. Germline V gene lookup returns CDR1 MNHEY and CDR2 SVGAGI. This CDR3 is CASSSLGTSGEQETQYF. The CDR3 coding sequence is TGTGCCAGCAGTTCGCTTGGGACTAGCGGGGAACAAGAGACCCAGTACTTC.

This clonotype was recorded many times. The chain links TRBV7-8 to TRBJ1-2; no definite D call. The CDR3 is 15 residues long. Germline-derived CDR1 and CDR2 are SGHVS and FQNEAQ. V was cut by 1 base and J by 4 bases, with 13 bases left in between. CDR3 amino acids: CASSLEDITVYGYTF. The CDR3 DNA is TGTGCCAGCAGCTTAGAAGATATAACAGTCTATGGCTACACCTTC.

This clonotype was seen a handful of times. The chain recombines TRBV6-6 with TRBJ2-5, with D hard to call. Trimming took 7 bases from V and 3 from J, leaving 9 bases between them. Germline CDR1 is MNHNY and CDR2 is SVGAGI (reference sequence). The CDR3 length is 12 residues. CDR3 residues: CASTSEKETQYF. The CDR3, as DNA: TGTGCCAGCACGTCAGAAAAAGAGACCCAGTACTTC.

This clonotype was counted at least ten times. CDR3 nucleotides: TGTGCCAGCAGCCCTGCGGGGAATACCGATACGCAGTATTTT. Protein sequence: CASSPAGNTDTQYF. The chain has TRBV7-2 and TRBJ2-3; possibly TRBD2 for D (6 bases). Per the germline V gene, CDR1 is SGHTA and CDR2 is FQGNSA. The CDR3 is 14 residues long. Trimming removed 5 bases at V and 6 bases at J, with 15 bases between.

This clonotype has a count of ten or more. The CDR3 nucleotides read TGTGCCAGCAGCTTCGACCAGTCCTGGGGCACAGATACGCAGTATTTT. It yields the protein CASSFDQSWGTDTQYF. The rearrangement joins TRBV7-6 to TRBJ2-3; no firm D call. Deletions cut 3 bases from V and 1 base from J, with 14 bases between. CDR1 SGHVS and CDR2 FNYEAQ come from the germline V gene. The CDR3 covers 16 residues. Drawing the rest from reference TRBV7-6 and TRBJ2-3, the complete variable domain is GAGVSQSPRYKVTKRGQDVALRCDPISGHVSLYWYRQALGQGPEFLTYFNYEAQQDKSGLPNDRFSAERPEGSISTLTIQRTEQRDSAMYRCASSFDQSWGTDTQYFGPGTRLTVL.

Ten or more counts support this clonotype. The chain has TRBV7-9 and TRBJ2-2; 8 nucleotides agree with TRBD1. With V trimmed by 1 base and J by 7 bases, 8 bases remained unmatched. Germline V gene sequence: CDR1 SEHNR, CDR2 FQNEAQ (reference sequence). There are 16 residues in the CDR3. The CDR3 protein is CASSLGRQGRIGELFF. CDR3 nucleotides: TGTGCCAGCAGCTTAGGGAGACAGGGGAGAATCGGGGAGCTGTTTTTT.

This clonotype was observed a few times. The genes are TRBV5-1 and TRBJ2-2; the D gene is possibly TRBD1 (7 bases). The V and J ends lost 4 bases and 6 bases respectively, with 16 bases between them. CDR1 is SGHRS, CDR2 YFSETQ, per germline. The CDR3 sequence is 15 residues long. CDR3 in amino acids: CASSPWQGEAGELFF. CDR3 in DNA: TGCGCCAGCAGCCCGTGGCAGGGGGAGGCCGGGGAGCTGTTTTTT.

V usage is TRBV7-9 and J usage is TRBJ2-5; tentative D call: TRBD2 (5 bases). Germline loops: CDR1 SEHNR, CDR2 FQNEAQ (reference sequence). Trimming pared 1 base from V and 9 bases from J, leaving 12 bases between. CDR3 length: 13 residues. This chain's CDR3 is CASSLEEDLPQYF. The CDR3 nucleotides read TGTGCCAGCAGCTTAGAGGAGGACTTACCCCAGTACTTC.

This clonotype occurred many times. The chain couples TRBV11-2 to TRBJ2-2; 9 bases are a match to TRBD1. The CDR3 is 15 residues long. The V gene's germline CDR1 is SGHAT and CDR2 FQNNGV. Losses at the gene ends were 4 bases for V and 4 bases for J; bases not matched to a gene: 4. CDR3 residues: CASSSNRGRTGELFF. CDR3 DNA sequence: TGTGCCAGCAGCTCGAACAGGGGGCGCACCGGGGAGCTGTTTTTT. Supplemented by reference TRBV11-2 and TRBJ2-2, the full variable domain reads EAGVAQSPRYKIIEKRQSVAFWCNPISGHATLYWYQQILGQGPKLLIQFQNNGVVDDSQLPKDRFSAERLKGVDSTLKIQPAKLEDSAVYLCASSSNRGRTGELFFGEGSRLTVL.

The chain couples TRBV7-9 to TRBJ2-7, with 9 nucleotides matching TRBD1. Trimming took 5 bases from V and 3 from J; bases not matched to a gene: 11. In germline, CDR1 is SEHNR, CDR2 FQNEAQ (reference sequence). This CDR3 is built from 16 residues. DNA of the CDR3: TGTGCCAGCAGCCCCCGCACCGGGACAGGGTACTACGAGCAGTACTTC. The encoded protein is CASSPRTGTGYYEQYF.

V and J are TRBV12-3 or TRBV12-4 and TRBJ1-1; D possibly corresponds to TRBD1 (5 bases). Trimming took off 5 bases at V and 2 bases at J, with 15 bases between the two ends. CDR3 length equals 15 residues. This CDR3 is CASSDRGSANTEAFF. CDR3 nucleotides: TGTGCCAGCAGTGACCGGGGCAGCGCAAACACTGAAGCTTTCTTT.

This clonotype appeared many times. J is TRBJ2-5 and V is TRBV7-2; no definite D call. Per the germline V gene, CDR1 is SGHTA and CDR2 is FQGNSA. V was cut by 5 bases and J by 0 bases, with 10 bases left in between. The CDR3 runs 14 residues. For the CDR3, the DNA is TGTGCCAGCAGCCCTTTTGTCTACCAAGAGACCCAGTACTTC. Protein sequence: CASSPFVYQETQYF.

The rearrangement joins TRBV19 to TRBJ2-3, with D possibly being TRBD1 or TRBD2 (5 bases each). The length of the CDR3 is 14 residues. The V end was cut by 2 bases, the J end by 6 bases, with 12 bases between. CDR1 is LNHDA and CDR2 is SQIVND in the germline V gene (reference sequence). This chain's CDR3 is CASSILGERDTQYF. In DNA, the CDR3 is TGTGCCAGTAGTATACTGGGGGAGAGGGATACGCAGTATTTT.

The chain couples TRBV4-1 to TRBJ1-5; D is undetermined. The germline CDR1 and CDR2 sequences are MGHRA and YSYEKL. Trimming took off 4 bases at V and 4 bases at J, with 11 bases between the two ends. The CDR3 covers 14 residues. CDR3 in amino acids: CASSLGGWNQPQHF. The CDR3 coding sequence is TGCGCCAGCAGCCTGGGCGGGTGGAATCAGCCCCAGCATTTT.

A few counts support this clonotype. This rearrangement joins TRBV20-1 to TRBJ1-2; D may be TRBD1 (6 bases). Trimming pared 2 bases from V and 7 bases from J, leaving 11 bases between. This CDR3 has 12 residues. CDR1 is DFQATT, CDR2 SNEGSKA, per germline (reference sequence). The CDR3 DNA follows: TGCAGTGCTAGACACAGGGCTGTTGGCTACACCTTC. It encodes CSARHRAVGYTF.

The chain combines TRBV5-8 with TRBJ2-5; 9 nucleotides agree with TRBD1. The V and J ends lost 0 bases and 4 bases, in that order; junction bases with no gene match: 7. The germline gives CDR1 SGHTS, CDR2 YDEGEE. The CDR3 has 16 amino acids. CDR3 DNA sequence: TGTGCCAGCAGCTTGGCCGGGACAGGGTTGGGAGAGACCCAGTACTTC. Translation: CASSLAGTGLGETQYF. Combining the CDR3 with reference TRBV5-8 and TRBJ2-5 gives the whole variable domain EAGVTQSPTHLIKTRGQQATLRCSPISGHTSVYWYQQALGLGLQFLLWYDEGEERNRGNFPPRFSGRQFPNYSSELNVNALELEDSALYLCASSLAGTGLGETQYFGPGTRLLVL.